This T cell receptor (beta chain) was retrieved from a study of post-analysis software for immune sequencing data. Whole-study results and caveats: The F measure placed samples prepared in the same batch into strongly shared clusters. The five TRBV segments detected at higher frequency in patients than in controls included TRBV5-6, TRBV5-1 and TRBV20-1. Relative to controls, patients with multiple sclerosis showed significantly lower normalized Chao1 diversity.

TCR beta cDNA libraries had unique molecular identifiers. TCRdb called the PCR reads again in MiXCR, with one record for every CDR3 protein. The sample has roughly 800,000 distinct CDR3 sequences; approximately 44% are singletons. In regard to this clonotype: Its target is not known.

Germline CDR1 SGHTA, CDR2 FQGNSA. This CDR3 comprises 17 residues. The junction had 8 bases not matched to a gene; V was cut back by 1 base and J by 2 bases. The TCR was taken from a girl under 18 with multiple sclerosis. J is TRBJ2-3 and V is TRBV7-2; TRBD1 matches 8 bases. Sequencing was done on a sample of blood. The CDR3 is CASSLEVDRGPTDTQYF. The CDR3 region has the DNA TGTGCCAGCAGCTTAGAGGTCGACAGGGGCCCCACAGATACGCAGTATTTT. Filled out from reference TRBV7-2 and TRBJ2-3, the complete variable domain reads GAGVSQSPSNKVTEKGKDVELRCDPISGHTALYWYRQSLGQGLEFLIYFQGNSAPDKSGLPSDRFSAERTGGSVSTLTIQRTQQEDSAVYLCASSLEVDRGPTDTQYFGPGTRLTVL.